This TCR beta chain appears in the sequencing data of a study of cytomegalovirus exposure and HLA in healthy donors. Study-wide results and caveats: A prior analysis recorded that most TCR beta V segments were productive about 87% or about 30% of the time. Indistinguishable V segments, including TRBV6-2 and TRBV6-3, were excluded. Later analysis suggested most CMV-associated TCR beta chains were HLA-restricted. TCR beta chain V- and J-gene trimming was linked, in a later analysis, to a missense variant in DCLRE1C.

A multiplex PCR was run with 60 Vbeta primers and 13 Jbeta primers. The data were produced by immunoSEQ multiplex PCR, yet TCRdb's version contains in-frame clones alone and is incomplete. The sample lists 150,000 or so clones, around three quarters occurring once. A word on this clone: Its antigen is currently unknown. One end of the junction varies from germline; a read error may be responsible.

There are 17 residues in the CDR3. Germline V gives CDR1 SEHNR, CDR2 FQNEAQ (reference sequence). The sequence derives from a man aged 40-55 years in good health and CMV-seronegative. The chain joins TRBV7-9 to TRBJ2-2; 7 positions agree with TRBD1. Sequencing used PBMCs. The CDR3 here is CSSSSFTGTVNTGELFF. The CDR3 coding sequence is TGTTCCAGCAGCTCTTTTACCGGGACAGTAAACACCGGGGAGCTGTTTTTT.